This TCR beta chain was recovered during a study of blood T cell dynamics during melanoma immunotherapy. Looking at the study overall: First-line therapy was either pembrolizumab or nivolumab with ipilimumab for metastatic melanoma.

In its sample, this clone was seen a few times. V dropped 4 bases and J dropped 3 bases, with 13 bases sitting between them. CDR1 is SGDLS and CDR2 is YYNGEE in the germline V gene. This CDR3 comprises 15 residues. Time point given: pre-treatment baseline. Response was assessed by RECIST 1.1 at 12 weeks, except a couple of rapid progressors. The data were produced by immunoSEQ multiplex PCR, yet TCRdb's version contains in-frame clones alone and is incomplete. Of about 13,000 clones listed, 92% are singletons. The gene calls are TRBV9 and TRBJ2-2, with unresolved D. The origin of this receptor is a human donor with melanoma. This specimen was effector memory CD8+ T cells from blood, taken from a patient treated with checkpoint blockade. CDR3 DNA: TGTGCCAGCAGCCGCGAGTTATACGACACCGGGGAGCTGTTTTTT. Translated: CASSRELYDTGELFF. Complete variable domain (other parts from reference TRBV9 and TRBJ2-2): DSGVTQTPKHLITATGQRVTLRCSPRSGDLSVYWYQQSLDQGLQFLIQYYNGEERAKGNILERFSAQQFPDLHSELNLSSLELGDSALYFCASSRELYDTGELFFGEGSRLTVL.